This TCR beta chain emerged from a study of blood T cell repertoires in COVID-19. About the research overall: T cells, B-cell-depleted T cells, or PBMCs supplied cDNA or gDNA.

CDR3 length equals 15 residues. CDR1 is SGHVS, CDR2 FQNEAQ, per germline. V was trimmed by 0 bases and J by 0 bases, leaving 6 bases between them. Authors' analysis steps: Amplification of reference gene primers provided the estimated nucleated cell counts. Assay: immunoSEQ multiplex PCR; the TCRdb copy retains only in-frame clones and omits some. That table gives V, J and clone size, and the DNA gave D and trimming. Of about 65,000 clones listed, 81% are singletons. The chain combines TRBV7-8 with TRBJ1-5; weak D call: TRBD1 (5 bases). Sequencing was done on a sample of peripheral blood. The receptor's source is a man aged 80 or over with acute or convalescent COVID-19. The CDR3 spells CASSLATVSNQPQHF. The DNA for the CDR3 is TGTGCCAGCAGCTTAGCGACAGTTAGCAATCAGCCCCAGCATTTT.